This passage covers 4 T cell receptor beta chains from one sample sequenced in a study of shared clonotypes between healthy human individuals. Cells designated naive CD8 were CD45RO-negative and were positively selected for CCR7, with terminally differentiated effector memory CD45RA+ cells excluded. Some clones are missing from TCRdb's copy, which holds only in-frame ones; the method was immunoSEQ multiplex PCR. The sample gives around 1,900,000 clones, 93% of which show up once; around 1.7% is in the top ten. What was sequenced was naive CD8+ T cells from PBMCs. All receptors derive from a man between 18 and 29 years old in good health. Some clones in this sample may be carry-over from other donors' samples.

The chain couples TRBV7-3 to TRBJ2-1, with TRBD2 identical over 9 bases. In germline, CDR1 is SGHTA, CDR2 FQGTGA. V dropped 5 bases and J dropped 7; count of bases not matched to a gene: 12. The CDR3 totals 16 residues. The CDR3 is CASSPRTSESRNEQFF. CDR3 nucleotide sequence: TGTGCCAGCAGCCCGAGGACTAGCGAGAGTAGAAATGAGCAGTTCTTC.

J is TRBJ2-1 and V is TRBV4-2; the match to TRBD2 covers 10 bases. Germline V gene data show CDR1 as LGHNA and CDR2 as YNFKEQ. Trimming removed 3 bases from V and 7 bases from J; junction bases left unmatched: 9. The CDR3 runs to 16 residues. The CDR3 DNA sequence: TGTGCCAGCAGCCAGCCCAGCGGGAGGGCATATAATGAGCAGTTCTTC. Translating it yields CASSQPSGRAYNEQFF.

The V call is TRBV27, the J call TRBJ2-3; D is uncertain. In germline, CDR1 is MNHEY, CDR2 SMNVEV (reference sequence). CDR3 length: 14 residues. The V end lost 3 bases, the J end lost 0 bases, and 7 bases lay between the germline ends. CDR3 protein: CASSFWSSTDTQYF. In DNA form, the CDR3 reads TGTGCCAGCAGTTTCTGGTCTAGCACAGATACGCAGTATTTT.

The chain is built from TRBV5-1 and TRBJ2-1; a possible D gene is TRBD2 (6 bases). This CDR3 is 15 amino acids long. Germline V gene data show CDR1 as SGHRS and CDR2 as YFSETQ. The V and J ends lost 5 bases and 4 bases respectively, with 16 bases between them. CDR3 DNA: TGCGCCAGCAGACGGGGTTCGGGGGAATACAATGAGCAGTTCTTC. Protein product: CASRRGSGEYNEQFF.